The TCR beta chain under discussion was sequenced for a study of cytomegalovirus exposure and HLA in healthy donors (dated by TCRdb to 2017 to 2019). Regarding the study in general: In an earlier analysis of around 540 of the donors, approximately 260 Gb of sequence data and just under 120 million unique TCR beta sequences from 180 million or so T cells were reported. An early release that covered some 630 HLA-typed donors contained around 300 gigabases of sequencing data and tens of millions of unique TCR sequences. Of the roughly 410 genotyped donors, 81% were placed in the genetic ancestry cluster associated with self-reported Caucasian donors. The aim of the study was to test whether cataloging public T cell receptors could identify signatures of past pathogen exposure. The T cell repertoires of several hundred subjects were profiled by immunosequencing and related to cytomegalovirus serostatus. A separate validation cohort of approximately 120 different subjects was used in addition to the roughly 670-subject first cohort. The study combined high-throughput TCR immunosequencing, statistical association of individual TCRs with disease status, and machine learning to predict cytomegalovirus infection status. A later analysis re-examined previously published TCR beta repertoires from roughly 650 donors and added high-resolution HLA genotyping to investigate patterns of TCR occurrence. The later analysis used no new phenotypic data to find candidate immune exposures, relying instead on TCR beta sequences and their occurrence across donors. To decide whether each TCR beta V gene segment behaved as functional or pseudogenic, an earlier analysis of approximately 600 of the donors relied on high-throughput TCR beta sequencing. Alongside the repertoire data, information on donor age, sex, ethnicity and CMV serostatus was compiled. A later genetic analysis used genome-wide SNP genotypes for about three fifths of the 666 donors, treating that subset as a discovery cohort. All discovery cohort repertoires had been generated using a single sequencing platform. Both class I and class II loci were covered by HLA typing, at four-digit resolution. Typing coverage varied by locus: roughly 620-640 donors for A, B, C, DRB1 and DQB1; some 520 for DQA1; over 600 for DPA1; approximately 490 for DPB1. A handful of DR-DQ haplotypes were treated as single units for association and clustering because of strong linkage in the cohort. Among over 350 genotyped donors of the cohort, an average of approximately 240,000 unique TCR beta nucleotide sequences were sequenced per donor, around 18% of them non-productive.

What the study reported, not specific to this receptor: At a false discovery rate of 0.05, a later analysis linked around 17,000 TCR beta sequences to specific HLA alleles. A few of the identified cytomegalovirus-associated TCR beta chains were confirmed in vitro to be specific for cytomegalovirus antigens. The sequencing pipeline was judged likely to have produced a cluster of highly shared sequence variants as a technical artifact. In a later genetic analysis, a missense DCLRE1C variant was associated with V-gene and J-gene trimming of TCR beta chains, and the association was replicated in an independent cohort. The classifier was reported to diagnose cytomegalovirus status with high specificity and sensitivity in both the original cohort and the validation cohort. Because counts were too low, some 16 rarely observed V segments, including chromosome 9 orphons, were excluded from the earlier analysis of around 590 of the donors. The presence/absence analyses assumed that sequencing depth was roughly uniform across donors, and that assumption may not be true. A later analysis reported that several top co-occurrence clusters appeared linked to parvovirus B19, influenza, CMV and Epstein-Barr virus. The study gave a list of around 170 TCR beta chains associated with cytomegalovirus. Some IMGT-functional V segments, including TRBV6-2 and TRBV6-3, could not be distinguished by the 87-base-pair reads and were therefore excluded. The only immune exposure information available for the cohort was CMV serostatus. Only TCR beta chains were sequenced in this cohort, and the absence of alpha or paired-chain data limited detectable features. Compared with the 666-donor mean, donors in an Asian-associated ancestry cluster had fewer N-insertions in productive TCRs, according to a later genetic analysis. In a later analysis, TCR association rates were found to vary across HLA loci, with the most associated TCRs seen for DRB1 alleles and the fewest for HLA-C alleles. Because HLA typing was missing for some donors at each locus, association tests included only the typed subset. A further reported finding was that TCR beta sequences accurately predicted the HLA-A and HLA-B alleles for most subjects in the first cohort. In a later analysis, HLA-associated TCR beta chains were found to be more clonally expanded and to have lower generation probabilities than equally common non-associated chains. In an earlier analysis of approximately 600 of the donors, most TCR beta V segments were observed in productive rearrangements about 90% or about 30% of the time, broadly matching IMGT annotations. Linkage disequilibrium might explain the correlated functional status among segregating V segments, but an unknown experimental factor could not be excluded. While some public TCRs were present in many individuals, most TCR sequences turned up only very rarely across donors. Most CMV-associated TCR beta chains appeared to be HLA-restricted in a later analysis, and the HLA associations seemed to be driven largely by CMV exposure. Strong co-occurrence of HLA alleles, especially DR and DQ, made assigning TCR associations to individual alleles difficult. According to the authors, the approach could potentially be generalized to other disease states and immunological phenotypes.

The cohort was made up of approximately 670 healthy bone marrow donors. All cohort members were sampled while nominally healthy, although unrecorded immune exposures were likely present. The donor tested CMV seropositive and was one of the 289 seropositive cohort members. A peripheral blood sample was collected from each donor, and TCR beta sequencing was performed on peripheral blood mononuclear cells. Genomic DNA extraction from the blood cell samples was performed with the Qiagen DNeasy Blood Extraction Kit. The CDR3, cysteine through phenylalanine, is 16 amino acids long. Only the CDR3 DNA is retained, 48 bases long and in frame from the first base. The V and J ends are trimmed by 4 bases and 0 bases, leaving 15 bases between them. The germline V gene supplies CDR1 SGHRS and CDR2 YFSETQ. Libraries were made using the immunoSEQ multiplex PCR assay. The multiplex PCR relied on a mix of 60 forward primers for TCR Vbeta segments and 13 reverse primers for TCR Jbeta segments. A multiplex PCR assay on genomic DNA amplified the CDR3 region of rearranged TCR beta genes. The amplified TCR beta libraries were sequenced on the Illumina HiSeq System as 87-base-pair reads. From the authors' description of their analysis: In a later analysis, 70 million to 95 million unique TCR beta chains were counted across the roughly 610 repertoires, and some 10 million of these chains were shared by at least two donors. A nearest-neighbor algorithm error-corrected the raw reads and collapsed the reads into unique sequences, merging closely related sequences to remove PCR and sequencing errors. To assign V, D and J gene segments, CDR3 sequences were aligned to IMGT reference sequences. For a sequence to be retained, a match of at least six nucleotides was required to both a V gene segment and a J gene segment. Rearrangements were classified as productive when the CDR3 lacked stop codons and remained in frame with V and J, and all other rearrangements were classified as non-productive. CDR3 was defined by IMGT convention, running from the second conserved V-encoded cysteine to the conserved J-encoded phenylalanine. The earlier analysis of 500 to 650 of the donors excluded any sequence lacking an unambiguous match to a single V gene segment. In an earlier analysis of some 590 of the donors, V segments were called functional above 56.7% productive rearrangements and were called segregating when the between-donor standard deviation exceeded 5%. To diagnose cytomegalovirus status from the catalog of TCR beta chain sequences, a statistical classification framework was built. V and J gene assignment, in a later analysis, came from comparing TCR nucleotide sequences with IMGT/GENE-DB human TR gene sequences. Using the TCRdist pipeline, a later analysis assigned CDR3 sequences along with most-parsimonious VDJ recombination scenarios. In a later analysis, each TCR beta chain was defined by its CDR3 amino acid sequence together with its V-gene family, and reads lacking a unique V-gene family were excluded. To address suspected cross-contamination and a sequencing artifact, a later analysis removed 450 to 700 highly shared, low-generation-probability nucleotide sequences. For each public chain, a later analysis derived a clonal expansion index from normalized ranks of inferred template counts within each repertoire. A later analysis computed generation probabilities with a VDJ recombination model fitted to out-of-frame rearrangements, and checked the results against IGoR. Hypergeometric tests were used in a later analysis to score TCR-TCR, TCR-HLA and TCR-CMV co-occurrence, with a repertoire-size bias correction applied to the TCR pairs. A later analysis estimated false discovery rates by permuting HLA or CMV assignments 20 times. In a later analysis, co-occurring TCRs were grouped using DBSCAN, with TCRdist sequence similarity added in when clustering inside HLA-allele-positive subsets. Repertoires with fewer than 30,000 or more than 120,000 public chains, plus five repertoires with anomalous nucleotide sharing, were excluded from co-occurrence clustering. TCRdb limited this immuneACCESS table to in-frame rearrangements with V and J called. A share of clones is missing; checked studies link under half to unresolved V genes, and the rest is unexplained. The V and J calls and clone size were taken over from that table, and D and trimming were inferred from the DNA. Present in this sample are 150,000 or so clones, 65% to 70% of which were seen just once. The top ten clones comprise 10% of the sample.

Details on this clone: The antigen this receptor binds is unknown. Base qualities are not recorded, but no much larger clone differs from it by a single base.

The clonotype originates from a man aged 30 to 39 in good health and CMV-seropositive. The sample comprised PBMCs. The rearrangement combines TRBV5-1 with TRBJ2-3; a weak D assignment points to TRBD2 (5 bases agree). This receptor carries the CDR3 CASSPGKGGSTDTQYF. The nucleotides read TGCGCCAGCAGCCCTGGGAAGGGCGGGAGCACAGATACGCAGTATTTT.